What follows are 9 T cell receptor beta chains derived from one specimen sequenced in a study of memory CD4+ T cells and cytomegalovirus serostatus. Single viable CD3+CD4+CD8-CD45RO+ cells were sorted as the memory CD4+ T cells. Profiled with immunoSEQ multiplex PCR; TCRdb holds only in-frame clones, not every one. The sample has around 88,000 clones; under 90% are singletons. Sequencing was done on a sample of memory CD4+ T cells from blood. The source of these receptors is an adult in good health and CMV-seropositive.

The chain's CDR3 is CASSLEGVTGNTIYF. The CDR3 DNA sequence: TGCGCCAGCAGCTTGGAGGGGGTAACTGGAAACACCATATATTTT. The rearrangement uses TRBV5-1 and TRBJ1-3; possibly TRBD1 for D (6 bases). V was clipped by 0 bases and J by 2 bases, with 9 bases between them. The CDR3 covers 15 residues. Germline CDR1 SGHRS, CDR2 YFSETQ.

The genes are TRBV6-6 and TRBJ2-3, with a possible D match to TRBD2 (5 bases). CDR3 length: 15 amino acids. V was clipped by 4 bases and J by 5 bases, with 16 bases between them. Germline V gene data show CDR1 as MNHNY and CDR2 as SVGAGI (reference sequence). CDR3 in DNA: TGTGCCAGCAGTTCCCAAAGCGGAGCCCTAGATACGCAGTATTTT. This translates into CASSSQSGALDTQYF.

The chain recombines TRBV28 with TRBJ2-2; D unclear. Germline CDR1 reads MDHEN; CDR2 reads SYDVKM. There are 15 residues in the CDR3. V lost 4 bases to trimming and J lost 7 bases, with 16 bases between them. CDR3 bases: TGTGCCAGCAGTTCGTTGCGAGCCGCCATCGGGGAGCTGTTTTTT. Translating gives CASSSLRAAIGELFF.

This clone turned up a few times. The chain recombines TRBV10-3 with TRBJ1-1; D uncertain. V was shortened by 3 bases and J by 5 bases, with 13 bases between the two germline ends. Germline V gene data show CDR1 as ENHRY and CDR2 as SYGVKD. The CDR3 spans 14 residues. The chain's CDR3 is CAISENPEWTEAFF. The CDR3 coding sequence is TGTGCCATCAGTGAAAACCCAGAGTGGACTGAAGCTTTCTTT.

CDR3 loop: CASSARTGLNTEAFF. The CDR3 region has the DNA TGTGCCAGCAGCGCCCGGACAGGCTTGAACACTGAAGCTTTCTTT. V usage is TRBV7-9 and J usage is TRBJ1-1; 7 bases agree with TRBD1. Germline values: CDR1 SEHNR, CDR2 FQNEAQ (reference sequence). After removal of 5 bases from V and 0 bases from J, the junction contained 6 bases not matched to a gene. This CDR3 spans 15 amino acids.

V is TRBV19 and J is TRBJ2-7, with 9 bases aligning to TRBD2. V shed 3 bases and J 4 bases; nucleotides not matched to a gene: 4. Germline assignment: CDR1 LNHDA and CDR2 SQIVND (reference sequence). The CDR3 is made up of 14 amino acids. The CDR3 sequence is CASSMAGGPYEQYF. The CDR3 DNA reads as TGTGCCAGTAGTATGGCGGGAGGGCCGTACGAGCAGTACTTC.

The rearrangement uses TRBV6-6 and TRBJ1-5; 7 nucleotides match TRBD1. The CDR3 covers 16 residues. From germline, CDR1 is MNHNY and CDR2 SVGAGI (reference sequence). The junction had 12 bases not matched to a gene; V was cut back by 4 bases and J by 6 bases. This CDR3 is CASSSQQGSISQPQHF. The CDR3 nucleotides read TGTGCCAGCAGTTCCCAACAGGGGAGCATCAGTCAGCCCCAGCATTTT.

The CDR3 DNA sequence: TGTGCCAGCAGTGAAGGGCTAGCGGGAGCTTTCCACGAGCAGTACTTC. The encoded protein is CASSEGLAGAFHEQYF. The chain carries TRBV6-1 and TRBJ2-7; 10 bases fit TRBD2. The CDR3 contains 16 residues. Per the germline V gene, CDR1 is MNHNS and CDR2 is SASEGT. Trimming removed 1 base from V and 5 bases from J; junction bases left unmatched: 8.

V is TRBV4-3 and J is TRBJ2-5, with TRBD1 matching over 7 bases. V trimming: 2 bases; J trimming: 4 bases; junction bases outside the gene matches: 7. CDR3 length equals 15 residues. The germline V gene has CDR1 LGHNA and CDR2 YSLEER. DNA of the CDR3: TGCGCCAGCAGCCAACGGGCAGGGGGTGGAGAGACCCAGTACTTC. Translation gives CASSQRAGGGETQYF.